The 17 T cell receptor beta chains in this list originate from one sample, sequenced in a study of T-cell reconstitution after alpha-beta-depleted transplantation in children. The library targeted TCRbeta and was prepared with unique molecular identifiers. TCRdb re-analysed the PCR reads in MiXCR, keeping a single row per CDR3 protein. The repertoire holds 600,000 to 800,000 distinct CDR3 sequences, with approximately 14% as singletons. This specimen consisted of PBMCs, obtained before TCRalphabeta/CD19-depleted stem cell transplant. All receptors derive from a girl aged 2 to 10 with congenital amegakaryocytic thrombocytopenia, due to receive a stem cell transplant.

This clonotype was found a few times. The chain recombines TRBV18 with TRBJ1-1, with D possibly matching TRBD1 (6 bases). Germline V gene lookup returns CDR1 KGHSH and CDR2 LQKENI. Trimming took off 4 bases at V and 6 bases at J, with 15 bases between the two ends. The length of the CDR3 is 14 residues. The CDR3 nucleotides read TGTGCCAGCTCACAAAGGGGGTCTCGCGCTGAAGCTTTCTTT. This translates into CASSQRGSRAEAFF.

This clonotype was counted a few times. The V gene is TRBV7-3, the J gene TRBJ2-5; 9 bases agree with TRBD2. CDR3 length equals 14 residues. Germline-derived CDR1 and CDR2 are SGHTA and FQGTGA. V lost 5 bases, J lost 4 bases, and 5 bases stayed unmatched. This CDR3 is CASSHLAGAETQYF. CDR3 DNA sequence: TGTGCCAGCAGCCACTTAGCGGGAGCAGAGACCCAGTACTTC. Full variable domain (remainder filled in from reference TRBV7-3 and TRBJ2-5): GAGVSQTPSNKVTEKGKYVELRCDPISGHTALYWYRQSLGQGPEFLIYFQGTGAADDSGLPNDRFFAVRPEGSVSTLKIQRTERGDSAVYLCASSHLAGAETQYFGPGTRLLVL.

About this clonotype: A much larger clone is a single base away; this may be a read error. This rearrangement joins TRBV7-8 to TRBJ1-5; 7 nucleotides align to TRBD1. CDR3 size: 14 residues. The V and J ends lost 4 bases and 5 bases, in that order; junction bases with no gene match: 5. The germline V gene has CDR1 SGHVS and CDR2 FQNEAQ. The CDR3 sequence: CASSSDRVHQPQHF. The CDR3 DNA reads TGTGCCAGCAGCTCCGACAGGGTCCATCAGCCCCAGCATTTT.

CDR3: CSVGAGTDKTSYNEQFF. For the CDR3, the DNA is TGCAGCGTTGGGGCCGGGACAGATAAGACGTCCTACAATGAGCAGTTCTTC. The rearrangement uses TRBV29-1 and TRBJ2-1; 7 bases are shared with TRBD1. Unmatched junction bases numbered 13, after V lost 4 bases and J lost 1 base. CDR3 length: 17 amino acids. Germline V CDR1 and CDR2: SQVTM, ANQGSEA.

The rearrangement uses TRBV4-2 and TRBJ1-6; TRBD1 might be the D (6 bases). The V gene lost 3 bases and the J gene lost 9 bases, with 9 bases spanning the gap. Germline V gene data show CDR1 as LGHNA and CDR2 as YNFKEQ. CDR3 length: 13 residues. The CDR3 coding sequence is TGTGCCAGCAGCCAGGGGGCGAGTTCACCCCTCCACTTT. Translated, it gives CASSQGASSPLHF.

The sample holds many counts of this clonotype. The CDR3 loop is CSVLTSGSDEQFF. The CDR3 DNA is TGCAGCGTTCTGACTAGCGGGAGCGATGAGCAGTTCTTC. The chain carries TRBV29-1 and TRBJ2-1, with 12 bases fitting TRBD2. The J segment lost 8 bases and the V segment lost 5 bases, leaving 4 bases of the junction unmatched. Germline loops: CDR1 SQVTM, CDR2 ANQGSEA. This CDR3 is built from 13 residues.

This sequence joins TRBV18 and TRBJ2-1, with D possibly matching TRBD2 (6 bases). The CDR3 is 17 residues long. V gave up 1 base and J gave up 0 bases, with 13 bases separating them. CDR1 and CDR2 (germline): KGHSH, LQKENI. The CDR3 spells CASSPREGGSSYNEQFF. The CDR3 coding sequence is TGTGCCAGCTCACCACGAGAAGGAGGGAGCTCCTACAATGAGCAGTTCTTC.

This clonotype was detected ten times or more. The CDR3 sequence: CASSFTGLSTYEQYF. As DNA, the CDR3 is TGTGCCAGCAGTTTCACGGGCCTCTCAACCTACGAGCAGTACTTC. The chain recombines TRBV28 with TRBJ2-7; unclear D gene. The CDR3 covers 15 residues. CDR1 and CDR2 (germline): MDHEN, SYDVKM. Trimming removed 3 bases from V and 2 bases from J, with 14 bases in between.

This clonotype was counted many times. The CDR3 spells CASSEGSGASTDTQYF. DNA of the CDR3: TGTGCCAGCAGTGAAGGAAGCGGGGCTAGCACAGATACGCAGTATTTT. The chain employs TRBV2 and TRBJ2-3, with 7 nucleotides matching TRBD2. J gave up 0 bases and V 1 base, and 4 bases lay outside the gene matches. Germline loops: CDR1 SNHLY, CDR2 FYNNEI. There are 16 residues in the CDR3.

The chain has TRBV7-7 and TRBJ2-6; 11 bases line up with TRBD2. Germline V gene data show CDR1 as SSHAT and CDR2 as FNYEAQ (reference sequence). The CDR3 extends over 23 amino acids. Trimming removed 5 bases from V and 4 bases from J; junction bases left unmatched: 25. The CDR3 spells CASSPTIRLAGGDSLSGANVLTF. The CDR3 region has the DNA TGTGCCAGCAGCCCAACGATCCGCCTAGCGGGAGGAGACTCTCTTTCCGGGGCCAACGTCCTGACTTTC.

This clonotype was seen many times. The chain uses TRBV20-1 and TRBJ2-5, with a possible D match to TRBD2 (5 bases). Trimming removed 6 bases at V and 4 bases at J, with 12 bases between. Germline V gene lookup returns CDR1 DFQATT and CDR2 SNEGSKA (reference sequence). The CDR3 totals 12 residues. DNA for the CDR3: TGCAGTGCCCAAAGCGAGGGAGAGACCCAGTACTTC. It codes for CSAQSEGETQYF.

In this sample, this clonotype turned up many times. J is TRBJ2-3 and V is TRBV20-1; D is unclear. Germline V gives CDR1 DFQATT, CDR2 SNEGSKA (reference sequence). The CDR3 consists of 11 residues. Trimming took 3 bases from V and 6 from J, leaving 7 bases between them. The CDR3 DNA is TGCAGTGCTAGGACGGTGGATACGCAGTATTTT. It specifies CSARTVDTQYF.

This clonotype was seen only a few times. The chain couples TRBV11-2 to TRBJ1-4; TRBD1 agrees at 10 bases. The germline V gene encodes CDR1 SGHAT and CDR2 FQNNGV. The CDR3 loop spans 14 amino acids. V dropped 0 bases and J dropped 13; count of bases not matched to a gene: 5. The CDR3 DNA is TGTGCCAGCAGCTTAGAGGGACAGGGGCTTTCACTGTTTTTT. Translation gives CASSLEGQGLSLFF.

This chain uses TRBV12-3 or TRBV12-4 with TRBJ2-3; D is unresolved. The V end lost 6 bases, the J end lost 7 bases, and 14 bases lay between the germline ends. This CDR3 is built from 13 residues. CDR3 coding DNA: TGTGCCAGCAGCAAAACAAATTTTAATACGCAGTATTTT. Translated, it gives CASSKTNFNTQYF.

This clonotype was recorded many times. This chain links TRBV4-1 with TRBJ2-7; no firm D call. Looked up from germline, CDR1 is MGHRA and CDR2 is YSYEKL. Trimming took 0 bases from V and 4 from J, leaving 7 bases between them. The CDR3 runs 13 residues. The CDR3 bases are TGCGCCAGCAGCCAAGATCGCGCATACGAGCAGTACTTC. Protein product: CASSQDRAYEQYF.

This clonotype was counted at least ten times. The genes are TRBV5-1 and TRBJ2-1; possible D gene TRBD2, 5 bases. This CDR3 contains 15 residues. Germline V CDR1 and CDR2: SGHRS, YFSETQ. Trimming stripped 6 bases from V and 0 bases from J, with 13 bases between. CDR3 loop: CASTPGISSYNEQFF. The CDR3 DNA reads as TGCGCCAGCACCCCCGGGATAAGCTCCTACAATGAGCAGTTCTTC.

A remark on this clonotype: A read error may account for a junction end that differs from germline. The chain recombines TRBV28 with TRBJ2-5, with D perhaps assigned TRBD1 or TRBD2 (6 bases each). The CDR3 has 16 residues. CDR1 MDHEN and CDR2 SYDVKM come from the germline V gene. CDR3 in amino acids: CASSLQGGGKMETKYF. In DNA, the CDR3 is TGTGCCAGCAGTTTACAAGGAGGGGGGAAGATGGAGACCAAGTACTTC.